This TCR beta chain is from a study of cytomegalovirus exposure and HLA in healthy donors. About the research overall: Among about 190 million T cells, an earlier analysis found 117 million unique TCR beta sequences. Study outcomes and limitations: An analysis done earlier found most TCR beta V segments productive about 90% or about 30% of the time. As a later analysis revealed, most CMV-associated TCR beta chains appeared HLA-restricted.

Regarding this clone: Antigen: not known.

PCR was performed using 60 Vbeta and 13 Jbeta primers. Generated by immunoSEQ multiplex PCR, the TCRdb table keeps only in-frame clones and is missing some. The top ten clones hold 5.1% of a sample with 97,000 or so clones, 9.4% of them seen once. CDR3 length: 13 residues. CDR1 and CDR2 (germline): SQVTM, ANQGSEA. J lost 7 bases, V lost 5 bases, and 5 bases had no gene match. Sequenced sample: PBMCs. This receptor was identified in a man aged 50 or older in good health and CMV-seropositive. The chain links TRBV29-1 to TRBJ2-1, with 10 bases matching TRBD2. Here the CDR3 DNA reads TGCAGCGTTAGCGGGAGGGCGGCTAATGAGCAGTTCTTC. This translates into CSVSGRAANEQFF.